What follows describes a single TCR beta chain. What it binds is not known. One junction end disagrees with the germline gene, perhaps due to a read error. The data are from a study of blood T cells in healthy people across ages. With a J-beta primer mix and a sample-barcoded 5' primer, a second PCR ran roughly 6 to 11 cycles. MiXCR was run by TCRdb on the 5' RACE reads, yielding one entry per CDR3 protein. The repertoire consists of approximately 880,000 distinct CDR3 sequences, with roughly 48% occurring once and the leading ten covering around 15%. CDR1 is SGHRS, CDR2 YFSETQ, per germline. CDR3 size: 15 residues. Each individual donor underwent a draw of ten milliliters of peripheral blood. General study findings and limits: Diversity estimates drawn from one million T cells were deemed underestimates.

This receptor was identified in a man between 25 and 39 years old in good health. The specimen was blood. The rearrangement links TRBV5-1 to TRBJ2-7, with TRBD1 matching over 8 bases. CDR3 nucleotide sequence: TGCGTCAGCAGCCAGAACTCAGACAGGGGATACGAGCAGTACTTC. Translated, it gives CVSSQNSDRGYEQYF.